The 3 T cell receptor beta chains reported below all come from one sample, sequenced in a study of response to subunit inactivated influenza vaccine. Via MiXCR, TCRdb re-called the RT-PCR reads, giving one row per CDR3 protein. The data contain fewer than 750,000 distinct CDR3 sequences, 11% to 15% of them singletons. The sample here was PBMCs from blood, taken about 11 days after vaccination. Receptor source: a man aged 45-65 years who received an inactivated influenza vaccine.

The CDR3 reads CASSFWTQAAYEQYF. The CDR3 coding sequence is TGTGCCAGCAGCTTTTGGACCCAGGCCGCCTACGAGCAGTACTTC. This chain links TRBV7-2 with TRBJ2-7; D gene unclear. Germline CDR1 SGHTA, CDR2 FQGNSA. CDR3 length: 15 amino acids. The ends were cut back, 3 bases at V and 2 bases at J, with 14 bases in the middle.

The V call is TRBV7-9, the J call TRBJ1-1; 9 bases fit TRBD1. Germline V lookup: CDR1 SEHNR, CDR2 FQNEAQ (reference sequence). Trimming removed 2 bases from V and 0 bases from J; junction bases left unmatched: 1. CDR3 size: 15 residues. The CDR3 nucleotides are TGTGCCAGCAGCTTAACAGGGGGCCTGAACACTGAAGCTTTCTTT. It yields the protein CASSLTGGLNTEAFF. Complete variable domain (other parts from reference TRBV7-9 and TRBJ1-1): DTGVSQNPRHKITKRGQNVTFRCDPISEHNRLYWYRQTLGQGPEFLTYFQNEAQLEKSRLLSDRFSAERPKGSFSTLEIQRTEQGDSAMYLCASSLTGGLNTEAFFGQGTRLTVV.

This clonotype was seen many times. The chain employs TRBV7-2 and TRBJ1-5; weak D call: TRBD1 (5 bases). The germline V gene has CDR1 SGHTA and CDR2 FQGNSA. Trimming left V 5 bases short and J 7 bases short, with 12 bases between. CDR3 size: 13 residues. The CDR3 coding sequence is TGTGCCAGCAGCACCCGGGACGGACAGCCCCAGCATTTT. Translating it yields CASSTRDGQPQHF.